The next 28 T cell receptor beta chains were all read from a single sample in a study of T-cell memory formation after mild COVID-19. A single record per CDR3 protein comes from TCRdb applying MiXCR to the 5' RACE reads. The sample comprises about 290,000 distinct CDR3 sequences, roughly 15% of which are singletons, and approximately 23% rests with the top ten. Input material: PBMCs or a T cell subset sorted from them (not recorded which). The receptors stem from a man aged 18 to 30 who had mild COVID-19 (a few samples of this study predate the infection). Cell type and time point are not known.

This clonotype was seen more than once but under ten times. This rearrangement joins TRBV29-1 to TRBJ1-2; D is perhaps TRBD1 (5 bases). Trimming took off 3 bases at V and 4 bases at J, with 12 bases between the two ends. Germline assignment: CDR1 SQVTM and CDR2 ANQGSEA. The CDR3 is made up of 13 amino acids. CDR3 sequence: CSVDNQGSYGYTF. The CDR3 DNA reads as TGCAGCGTTGACAACCAGGGTAGCTATGGCTACACCTTC.

The rearrangement links TRBV9 to TRBJ2-3; D remains ambiguous. This CDR3 region has 14 residues. Trimming removed 0 bases from V and 3 bases from J, with 8 bases in between. Germline V gives CDR1 SGDLS, CDR2 YYNGEE. CDR3 DNA: TGTGCCAGCAGCGTAGAGGACCTGACAGATACGCAGTATTTT. It codes for CASSVEDLTDTQYF.

The table lists this clonotype with a few counts. The chain combines TRBV4-1 with TRBJ2-3; TRBD2 matches at 11 bases. There are 16 residues in the CDR3. Germline V gene sequence: CDR1 MGHRA, CDR2 YSYEKL. V was pared by 4 bases and J by 3 bases, with 6 bases of the junction left unmatched. CDR3 amino acids: CASSLLSGGATDTQYF. CDR3 nucleotides: TGCGCCAGCAGCCTACTTAGCGGGGGGGCAACAGATACGCAGTATTTT.

There are a few counts of this clonotype. The V call is TRBV12-3 or TRBV12-4, the J call TRBJ2-2, with no clear D. The V gene lost 2 bases and the J gene lost 5 bases, with 12 bases spanning the gap. The CDR3 extends over 15 amino acids. CDR3 DNA: TGTGCCAGCAGTTTACCCCCAGGTCTTACCGGGGAGCTGTTTTTT. Translating gives CASSLPPGLTGELFF.

The chain combines TRBV11-2 with TRBJ2-4, with D possibly matching TRBD1 (5 bases). CDR1 and CDR2 from the germline V gene are SGHAT and FQNNGV. Trimming pared 1 base from V and 8 bases from J, leaving 9 bases between. This CDR3 has 13 residues. The chain's CDR3 is CASSLVDSHIQYF. The CDR3 DNA follows: TGTGCCAGCAGCTTAGTAGACAGCCACATTCAGTACTTC.

The V and J genes are TRBV5-1 and TRBJ2-3, with D perhaps matching TRBD1 (6 bases). The germline V gene encodes CDR1 SGHRS and CDR2 YFSETQ. Trimming removed 8 bases at V and 4 bases at J, with 17 bases between. The CDR3 is 14 residues long. CDR3 residues: CASDPGQDADTQYF. DNA for the CDR3: TGCGCCAGTGACCCGGGACAAGACGCAGATACGCAGTATTTT.

The CDR3 bases are TGTGCCACCAGCAGAGCTCGGACGGCCTACAATGAGCAGTTCTTC. Translated: CATSRARTAYNEQFF. The J gene is TRBJ2-1, the V gene TRBV15, with D uncertain. Germline V gene lookup returns CDR1 LNHNV and CDR2 YYDKDF (reference sequence). The CDR3 totals 15 residues. The V end was cut by 1 base, the J end by 2 bases, with 9 bases between.

The chain joins TRBV4-1 to TRBJ1-1; D is undetermined. The V gene's germline CDR1 is MGHRA and CDR2 YSYEKL. The CDR3 has 14 amino acids. Between the trimmed V and J ends, which lost 5 bases and 11 bases, there was a span of 21 bases. CDR3 coding DNA: TGCGCCAGCAGCTACCCTCAGCGTCAGCCTAGGGCTTTCTTT. Protein: CASSYPQRQPRAFF.

The chain carries TRBV6-2 or TRBV6-3 and TRBJ2-7, with D tentatively TRBD2 (6 bases). Trimming took 6 bases from V and 2 from J, leaving 11 bases between them. CDR1 and CDR2 from the germline V gene are MNHEY and SVGEGT. The CDR3 loop spans 13 amino acids. Here the CDR3 reads CASSLAGPYEQYF. In nucleotides, the CDR3 is TGTGCCAGCAGCCTTGCGGGACCCTACGAGCAGTACTTC.

This clonotype was counted between two and nine times. The genes are TRBV3-1 and TRBJ2-7, with TRBD1 matching over 8 bases. The trim removed 3 bases at V and 2 bases at J, leaving 3 bases unmatched. The CDR3 length is 14 residues. Per germline, CDR1 LGHDT and CDR2 YNNKEL (reference sequence). The DNA for the CDR3 is TGTGCCAGCAGCCATGCAGGGGGCACCTACGAGCAGTACTTC. Amino acid sequence: CASSHAGGTYEQYF.

There are a few counts of this clonotype. The chain is built from TRBV7-6 and TRBJ1-4, with a weak D call TRBD1 (6 bases). With 5 bases removed from V and 4 bases from J, the gap between germline ends came to 11 bases. Germline loops: CDR1 SGHVS, CDR2 FNYEAQ. The CDR3 is 14 amino acids. The CDR3 here is CASSPGQLNEKLFF. Here the CDR3 DNA reads TGTGCCAGCAGCCCAGGACAGCTTAATGAAAAACTGTTTTTT.

The V call is TRBV18, the J call TRBJ2-7, with D perhaps matching TRBD1 (7 bases). Trimming left V 2 bases short and J 3 bases short, with 20 bases between. This CDR3 spans 17 amino acids. Germline loops: CDR1 KGHSH, CDR2 LQKENI. The DNA of the CDR3 is TGTGCCAGCTCACCATCCGCCCCTTCGCAGGGGGGCTACGAGCAGTACGTC. Its translation is CASSPSAPSQGGYEQYV.

This clonotype was detected only a few times. The chain links TRBV29-1 to TRBJ2-7; tentatively, D is TRBD2 (5 bases). Germline lookup yields CDR1 SQVTM and CDR2 ANQGSEA. Trimming cost V 5 bases and J 0 bases, with 8 bases left between them. The CDR3 has 12 residues. CDR3 amino acids: CSVLGSSYEQYV. The CDR3 DNA is TGCAGCGTTTTGGGGAGCTCCTACGAGCAGTACGTC.

This chain joins TRBV7-9 and TRBJ2-7; D is possibly TRBD2 (5 bases). CDR1 and CDR2 (germline): SEHNR, FQNEAQ (reference sequence). Trimming took 3 bases from V and 6 from J, leaving 15 bases between them. The CDR3 is 14 residues long. DNA of the CDR3: TGTGCCAGCAGCTTCCCCGACGGGGTCGCCGAGCAGTACTTC. It yields the protein CASSFPDGVAEQYF.

The V gene is TRBV29-1, the J gene TRBJ2-2; 8 bases agree with TRBD2. The CDR3 runs to 15 residues. Trimming removed 4 bases from V and 5 bases from J; junction bases left unmatched: 9. In germline, CDR1 is SQVTM, CDR2 ANQGSEA. CDR3 sequence reads: CSVVFRGGPTGELFF. The CDR3 DNA reads TGCAGCGTTGTTTTTCGGGGGGGCCCGACCGGGGAGCTGTTTTTT.

The V and J genes are TRBV19 and TRBJ1-2; no clear D. The germline gives CDR1 LNHDA, CDR2 SQIVND (reference sequence). The CDR3 length is 11 residues. V was pared by 6 bases and J by 4 bases, with 6 bases between. The CDR3 DNA follows: TGTGCCAGTAGACAGCTCTATGGCTACACCTTC. This encodes CASRQLYGYTF.

This clonotype has more than one count but fewer than ten. The chain's CDR3 is CASIPGGAVTDTQYF. CDR3 DNA sequence: TGTGCCAGCATCCCCGGGGGGGCCGTCACAGATACGCAGTATTTT. This chain joins TRBV6-5 and TRBJ2-3; TRBD2 matches 8 bases. The CDR3 has 15 residues. J was trimmed by 2 bases and V by 7 bases; bases with no gene match: 8. CDR1 is MNHEY and CDR2 is SVGAGI in the germline V gene.

The chain has TRBV6-4 and TRBJ1-5; maybe TRBD1 (5 bases). V shed 3 bases and J shed 7 bases, with 13 bases lying between them. Germline V CDR1 and CDR2: MRHNA, SNTAGT. The CDR3 has 14 amino acids. CDR3 coding DNA: TGTGCCAGCAGTGAGGGGCAGGGAGCCCAGCCCCAGCATTTT. It is translated as CASSEGQGAQPQHF.

The genes are TRBV29-1 and TRBJ2-5; D gene unclear. The CDR3 has 14 residues. Trimming removed 0 bases at V and 2 bases at J, with 10 bases between. The germline gives CDR1 SQVTM, CDR2 ANQGSEA. CDR3 nucleotide sequence: TGCAGCGTTGAAGATCTCACAGATCAAGAGACCCAGTACTTC. This gives the protein CSVEDLTDQETQYF.

This clonotype was found a few times. The chain has TRBV7-3 and TRBJ1-1; 7 bases agree with TRBD1. Germline V gene data show CDR1 as SGHTA and CDR2 as FQGTGA. The CDR3 has 15 amino acids. Trimming took 5 bases from V and 8 from J; bases not matched to a gene: 14. CDR3 in amino acids: CASSDGPDRSPEAFF. The CDR3 DNA follows: TGTGCCAGCAGCGACGGACCGGACAGGTCTCCGGAAGCTTTCTTT.

The rearrangement uses TRBV11-1 and TRBJ2-7, with 7 bases identical to TRBD1. The V segment lost 2 bases and the J segment 7 bases; nucleotides outside the gene matches: 8. In germline, CDR1 is SGHAT, CDR2 FQDESV (reference sequence). The CDR3 runs 14 residues. CDR3 coding DNA: TGTGCCAGCAGCTTACTCCACGGGACAGCGGAGCAGTACGTC. Amino acids: CASSLLHGTAEQYV.

This clonotype has only a few counts. Its ends do not fully match the called genes, so a read error is possible. J is TRBJ2-3 and V is TRBV7-9; 9 positions agree with TRBD2. This CDR3 has 14 residues. Germline V gene data show CDR1 as SEHNR and CDR2 as FQNEAQ (reference sequence). CDR3 region: CASSSEIGLASRFF. The CDR3 DNA is TGTGCCAGCAGCTCAGAAATTGGACTAGCGAGCCGATTTTTT.

CDR3 amino acids: CASSAQGYYGYTF. The CDR3 DNA sequence: TGTGCCAGCAGTGCTCAGGGGTACTATGGCTACACCTTC. The chain combines TRBV6-5 with TRBJ1-2; possibly TRBD1 for D (6 bases). This CDR3 contains 13 residues. Trimming removed 5 bases at V and 3 bases at J, with 10 bases between. Germline CDR1 and CDR2: MNHEY and SVGAGI.

The chain couples TRBV10-3 to TRBJ1-5; D is undetermined. The V end was cut by 3 bases, the J end by 3 bases, with 6 bases between. Germline loops: CDR1 ENHRY, CDR2 SYGVKD. The CDR3 has 13 amino acids. The CDR3 sequence: CAISENSNQPQHF. In DNA, the CDR3 is TGTGCCATCAGTGAAAATTCCAATCAGCCCCAGCATTTT.

Only a few counts were recorded for this clonotype. The genes are TRBV6-6 and TRBJ2-7; 8 bases are shared with TRBD1. The CDR3 length is 13 residues. The germline CDR1 and CDR2 sequences are MNHNY and SVGAGI (reference sequence). V gave up 8 bases and J gave up 1 base; unmatched junction bases: 4. The CDR3 DNA follows: TGTGCCAGCGGCAGGGGGCAATCCTACGAGCAGTACGTC. Its protein is CASGRGQSYEQYV.

This clonotype was detected only once. This may be a read error, as it is one base from a much larger clone. The gene calls are TRBV9 and TRBJ2-3; D is unclear. The CDR3 loop spans 12 amino acids. Trimming left V 0 bases short and J 5 bases short, with 4 bases between. CDR1 and CDR2 (germline): SGDLS, YYNGEE. As DNA, the CDR3 is TGTGCCAGCAGCGTAGAAGTAGATACGCAGTATTTT. Translating gives CASSVEVDTQYF.

This clonotype was detected a few times. The chain joins TRBV20-1 to TRBJ2-7; 9 bases agree with TRBD1. In germline, CDR1 is DFQATT, CDR2 SNEGSKA (reference sequence). V lost 1 base, J lost 6 bases, and 7 bases stayed unmatched. The CDR3 runs 14 residues. The CDR3 region is CSARGGTGMGEQYV. The CDR3 nucleotides are TGCAGTGCTAGAGGCGGGACAGGGATGGGCGAGCAGTACGTC.

This clonotype was seen ten or more times. The chain carries TRBV11-2 and TRBJ1-2, with a possible D match to TRBD1 (5 bases). The CDR3 extends over 10 amino acids. CDR1 and CDR2 from the germline V gene are SGHAT and FQNNGV. The CDR3 reads CVTGGYGYTF. CDR3 DNA sequence: TGTGTTACAGGCGGCTATGGCTACACCTTC.